What follows describes a single TCR beta chain. Its target is unknown. Germline loops: CDR1 SGHDN, CDR2 FVKESK. The CDR3 has 14 amino acids. The ends were cut back, 3 bases at V and 3 bases at J, with 12 bases in the middle. Sequencing used immunoSEQ multiplex PCR; TCRdb keeps in-frame clones, though not all of them. Of roughly 30,000 clones listed, roughly four fifths are singletons. This specimen comes from a study of a mutant IDH1 vaccine in newly diagnosed glioma. Broader study findings: Patients showed vaccine-induced immune responses at a rate of roughly 93%.

Documented time point: week 23, last vaccination. Doses consisted of 300 ug of mutant IDH1 20-mer peptide each, paired with topical imiquimod. The rearrangement joins TRBV14 to TRBJ2-7; TRBD1 is a possible D gene (5 bases). This specimen was PBMCs, taken from a glioma patient whose treatment included an IDH1 peptide vaccine. The clonotype comes from a woman aged 25 to 39 with glioma. The CDR3 here is CASSQPDTGYEQYF. The CDR3 DNA reads as TGTGCCAGCAGCCAGCCGGACACAGGCTACGAGCAGTACTTC.